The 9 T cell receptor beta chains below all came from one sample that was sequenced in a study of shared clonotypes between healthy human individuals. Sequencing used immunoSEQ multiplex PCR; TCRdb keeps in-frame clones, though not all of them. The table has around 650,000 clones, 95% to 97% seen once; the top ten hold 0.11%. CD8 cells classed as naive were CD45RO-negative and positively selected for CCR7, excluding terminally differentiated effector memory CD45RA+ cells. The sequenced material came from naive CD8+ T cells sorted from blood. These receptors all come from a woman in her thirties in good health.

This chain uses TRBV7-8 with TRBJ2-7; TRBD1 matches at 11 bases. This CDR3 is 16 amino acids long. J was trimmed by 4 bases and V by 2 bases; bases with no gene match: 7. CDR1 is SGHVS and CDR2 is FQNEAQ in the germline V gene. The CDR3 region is CASSLQDRGLLYEQYF. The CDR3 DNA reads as TGTGCCAGCAGCTTACAGGACAGGGGGCTTTTGTACGAGCAGTACTTC.

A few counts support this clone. CDR3 DNA sequence: TGTGCCAGCGGCCCCCGGGACACTGAAGCTTTCTTT. This sequence encodes CASGPRDTEAFF. The V gene is TRBV27, the J gene TRBJ1-1; D ambiguous. CDR3 length: 12 amino acids. CDR1 and CDR2 (germline): MNHEY, SMNVEV (reference sequence). Trimming cost V 8 bases and J 3 bases, with 10 bases left between them.

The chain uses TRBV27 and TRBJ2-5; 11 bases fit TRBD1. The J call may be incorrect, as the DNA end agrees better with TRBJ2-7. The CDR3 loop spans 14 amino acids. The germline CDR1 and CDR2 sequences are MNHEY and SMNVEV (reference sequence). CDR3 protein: CASSSRTGGNEQYF. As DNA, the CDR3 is TGTGCCAGCAGTTCACGGACAGGGGGCAACGAGCAGTACTTC.

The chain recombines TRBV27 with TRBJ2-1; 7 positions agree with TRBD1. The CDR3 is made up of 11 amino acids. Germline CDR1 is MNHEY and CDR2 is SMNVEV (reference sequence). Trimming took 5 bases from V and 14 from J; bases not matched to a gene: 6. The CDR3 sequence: CASSIGTVKFF. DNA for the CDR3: TGTGCCAGCAGTATCGGGACAGTCAAGTTCTTC.

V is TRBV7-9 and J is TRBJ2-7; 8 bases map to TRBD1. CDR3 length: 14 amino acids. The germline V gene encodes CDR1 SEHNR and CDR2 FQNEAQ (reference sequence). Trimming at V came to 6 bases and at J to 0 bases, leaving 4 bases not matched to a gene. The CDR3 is CASSGQGSSYEQYF. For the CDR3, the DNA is TGTGCCAGCAGTGGACAGGGTAGCTCCTACGAGCAGTACTTC.

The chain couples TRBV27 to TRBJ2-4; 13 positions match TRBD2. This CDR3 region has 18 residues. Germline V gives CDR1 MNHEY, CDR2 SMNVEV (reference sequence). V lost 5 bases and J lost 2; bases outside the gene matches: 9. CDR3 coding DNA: TGTGCCAGCAGTGCGGGTCCGGGACTAGCGGGATCCAAAAACATTCAGTACTTC. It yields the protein CASSAGPGLAGSKNIQYF.

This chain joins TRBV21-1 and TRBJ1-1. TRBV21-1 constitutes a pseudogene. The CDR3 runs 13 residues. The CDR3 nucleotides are TGTGCCCCAGGGACCGAGGGAAGGACTGAAGCTTTCTTT. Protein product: CAPGTEGRTEAFF.

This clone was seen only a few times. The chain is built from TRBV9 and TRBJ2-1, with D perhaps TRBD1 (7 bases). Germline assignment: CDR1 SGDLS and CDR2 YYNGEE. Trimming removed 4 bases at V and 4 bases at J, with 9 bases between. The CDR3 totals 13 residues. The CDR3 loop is CASSQGGYNEQFF. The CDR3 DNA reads TGTGCCAGCAGCCAGGGGGGATACAATGAGCAGTTCTTC. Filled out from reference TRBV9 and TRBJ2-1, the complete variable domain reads DSGVTQTPKHLITATGQRVTLRCSPRSGDLSVYWYQQSLDQGLQFLIQYYNGEERAKGNILERFSAQQFPDLHSELNLSSLELGDSALYFCASSQGGYNEQFFGPGTRLTVL.

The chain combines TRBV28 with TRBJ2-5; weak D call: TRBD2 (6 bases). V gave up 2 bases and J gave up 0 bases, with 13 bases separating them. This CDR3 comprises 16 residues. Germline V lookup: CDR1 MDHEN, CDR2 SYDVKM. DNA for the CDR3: TGTGCCAGCAGTTTACGTGCCGCGGGAAACCAAGAGACCCAGTACTTC. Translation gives CASSLRAAGNQETQYF. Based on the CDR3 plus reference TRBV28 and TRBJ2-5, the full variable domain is DVKVTQSSRYLVKRTGEKVFLECVQDMDHENMFWYRQDPGLGLRLIYFSYDVKMKEKGDIPEGYSVSREKKERFSLILESASTNQTSMYLCASSLRAAGNQETQYFGPGTRLLVL.